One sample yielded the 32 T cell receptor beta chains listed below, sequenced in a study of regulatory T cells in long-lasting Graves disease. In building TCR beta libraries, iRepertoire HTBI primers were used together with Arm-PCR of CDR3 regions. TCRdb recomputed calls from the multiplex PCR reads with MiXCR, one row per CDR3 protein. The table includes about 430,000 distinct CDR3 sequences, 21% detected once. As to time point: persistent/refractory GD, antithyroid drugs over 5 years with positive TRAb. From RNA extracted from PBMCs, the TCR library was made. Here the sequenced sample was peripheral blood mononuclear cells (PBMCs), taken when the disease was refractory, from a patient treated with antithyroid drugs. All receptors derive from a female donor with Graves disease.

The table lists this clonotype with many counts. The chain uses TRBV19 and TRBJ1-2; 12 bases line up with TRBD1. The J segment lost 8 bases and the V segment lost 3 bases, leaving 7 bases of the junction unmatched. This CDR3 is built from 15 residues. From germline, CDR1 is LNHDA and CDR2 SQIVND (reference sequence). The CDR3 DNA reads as TGTGCCAGTAGTATCGCCGGGACAGGGGGCCGCGGCTACACCTTC. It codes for CASSIAGTGGRGYTF.

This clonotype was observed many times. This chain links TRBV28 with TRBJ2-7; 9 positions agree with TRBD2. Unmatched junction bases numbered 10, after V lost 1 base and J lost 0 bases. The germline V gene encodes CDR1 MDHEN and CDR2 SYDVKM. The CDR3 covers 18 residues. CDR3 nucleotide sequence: TGTGCCAGCAGTTTATTGCCGGAAAGCGGGAGGCGCTCCTACGAGCAGTACTTC. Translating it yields CASSLLPESGRRSYEQYF.

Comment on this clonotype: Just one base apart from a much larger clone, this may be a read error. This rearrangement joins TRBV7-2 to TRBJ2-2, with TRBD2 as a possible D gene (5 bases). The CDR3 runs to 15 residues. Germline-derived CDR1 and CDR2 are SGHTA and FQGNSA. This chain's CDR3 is CASSPLAANTGKLFF. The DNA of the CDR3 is TGTGCCAGCAGCCCGCTAGCAGCTAACACCGGGAAGCTGTTTTTT.

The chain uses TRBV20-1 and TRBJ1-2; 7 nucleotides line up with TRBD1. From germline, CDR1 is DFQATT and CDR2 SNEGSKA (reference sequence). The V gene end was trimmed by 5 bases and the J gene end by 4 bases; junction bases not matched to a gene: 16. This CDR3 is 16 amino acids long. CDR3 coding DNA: TGCAGTGCTGCCAGCCAGGACAGGTCCTCCTTCTATGGCTACACCTTC. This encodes CSAASQDRSSFYGYTF.

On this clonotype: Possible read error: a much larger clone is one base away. The CDR3 nucleotides are TGTGCCAGCAGTCCCCGGACGGAGGGGAATCAGCCCCAGCATTTT. Translated, it gives CASSPRTEGNQPQHF. J is TRBJ1-5 and V is TRBV28; a weak D match, TRBD1 (5 bases). Looked up from germline, CDR1 is MDHEN and CDR2 is SYDVKM. The CDR3 contains 15 residues. V was shortened by 5 bases and J by 4 bases, with 15 bases between the two germline ends.

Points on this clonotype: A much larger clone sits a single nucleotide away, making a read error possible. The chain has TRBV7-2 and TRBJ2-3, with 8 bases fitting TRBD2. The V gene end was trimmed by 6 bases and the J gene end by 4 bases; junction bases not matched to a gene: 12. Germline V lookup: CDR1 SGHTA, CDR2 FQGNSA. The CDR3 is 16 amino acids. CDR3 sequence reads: CASRLRLAGNPDTQYF. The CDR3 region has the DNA TGTGCCAGCAGGTTACGGTTAGCGGGAAACCCAGATACGCAGTATTTT.

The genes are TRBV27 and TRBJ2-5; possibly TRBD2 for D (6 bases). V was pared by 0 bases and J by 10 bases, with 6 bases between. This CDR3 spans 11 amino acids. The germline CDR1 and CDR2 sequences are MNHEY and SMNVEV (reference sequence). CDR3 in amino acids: CASSLSGGQYF. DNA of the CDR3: TGTGCCAGCAGTTTATCGGGGGGCCAGTACTTC.

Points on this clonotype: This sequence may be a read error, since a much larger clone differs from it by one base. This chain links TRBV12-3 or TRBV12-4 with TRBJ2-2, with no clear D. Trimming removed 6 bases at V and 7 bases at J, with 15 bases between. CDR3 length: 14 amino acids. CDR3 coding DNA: TGTGCCAGCAGCCCTCGGAGCGAAGGCGGGGAGCTGTTTTTT. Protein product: CASSPRSEGGELFF.

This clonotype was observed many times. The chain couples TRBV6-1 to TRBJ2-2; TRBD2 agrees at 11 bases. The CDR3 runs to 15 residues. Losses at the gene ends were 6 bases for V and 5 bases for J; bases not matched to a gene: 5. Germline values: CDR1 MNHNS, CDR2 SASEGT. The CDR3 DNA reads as TGTGCCAGCAGAAGGACTAGCGGGTGGACCGGGGAGCTGTTTTTT. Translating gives CASRRTSGWTGELFF.

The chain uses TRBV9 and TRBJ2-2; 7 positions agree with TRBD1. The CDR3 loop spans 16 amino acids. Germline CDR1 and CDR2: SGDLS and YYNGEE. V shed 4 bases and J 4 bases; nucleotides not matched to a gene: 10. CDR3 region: CASSLTTGYGTGELFF. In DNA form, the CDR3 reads TGTGCCAGCAGCCTAACGACAGGGTATGGCACCGGGGAGCTGTTTTTT. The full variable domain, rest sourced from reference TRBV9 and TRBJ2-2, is DSGVTQTPKHLITATGQRVTLRCSPRSGDLSVYWYQQSLDQGLQFLIQYYNGEERAKGNILERFSAQQFPDLHSELNLSSLELGDSALYFCASSLTTGYGTGELFFGEGSRLTVL.

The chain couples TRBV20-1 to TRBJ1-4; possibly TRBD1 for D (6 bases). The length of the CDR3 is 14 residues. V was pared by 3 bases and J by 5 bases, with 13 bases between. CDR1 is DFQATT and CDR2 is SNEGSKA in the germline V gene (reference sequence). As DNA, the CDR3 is TGCAGTGCTAGGTGGAGGGGGTTGAATGAAAAACTGTTTTTT. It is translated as CSARWRGLNEKLFF.

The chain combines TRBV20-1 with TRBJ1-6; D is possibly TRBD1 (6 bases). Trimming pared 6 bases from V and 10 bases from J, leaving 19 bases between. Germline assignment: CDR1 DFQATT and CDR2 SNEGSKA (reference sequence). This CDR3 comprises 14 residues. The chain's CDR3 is CSAQSRGSRSPLHF. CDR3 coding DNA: TGCAGTGCCCAATCCAGGGGCTCGAGGTCACCCCTCCACTTT.

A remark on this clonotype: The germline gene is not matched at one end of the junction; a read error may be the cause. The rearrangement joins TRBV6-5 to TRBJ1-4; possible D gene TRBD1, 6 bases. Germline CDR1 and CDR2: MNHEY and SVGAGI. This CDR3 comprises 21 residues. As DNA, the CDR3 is TGTGCCAGCAGTTACAGGTTGGGGGGGGGCTTCATTATTGAGCCTAATGAGAAACTGTTTTTT. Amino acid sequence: CASSYRLGGGFIIEPNEKLFF.

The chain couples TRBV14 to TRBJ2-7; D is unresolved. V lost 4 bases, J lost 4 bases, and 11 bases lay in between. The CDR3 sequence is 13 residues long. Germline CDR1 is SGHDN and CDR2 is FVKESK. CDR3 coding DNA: TGTGCCAGCAGCCGGCGGCTGGGTTACGAGCAGTACTTC. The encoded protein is CASSRRLGYEQYF.

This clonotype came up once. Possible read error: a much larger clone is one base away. CDR3 bases: TGTGCCTGGAGGGAACCAGGGGTGGGTACCTACGAGCAGTACTTC. Its protein is CAWREPGVGTYEQYF. The chain combines TRBV30 with TRBJ2-7, with a possible D match to TRBD1 (6 bases). The germline V and J ends were trimmed by 3 bases and 2 bases, with 17 bases remaining between them. The CDR3 is 15 amino acids. The germline V gene encodes CDR1 GTSNPN and CDR2 SVGIG (reference sequence).

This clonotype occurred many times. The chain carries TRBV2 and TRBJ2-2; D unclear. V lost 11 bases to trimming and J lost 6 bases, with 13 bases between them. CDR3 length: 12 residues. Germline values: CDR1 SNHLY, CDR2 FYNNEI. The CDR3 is CALVRGAGELFF. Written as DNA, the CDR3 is TGTGCCCTAGTGAGAGGCGCCGGGGAGCTGTTTTTT.

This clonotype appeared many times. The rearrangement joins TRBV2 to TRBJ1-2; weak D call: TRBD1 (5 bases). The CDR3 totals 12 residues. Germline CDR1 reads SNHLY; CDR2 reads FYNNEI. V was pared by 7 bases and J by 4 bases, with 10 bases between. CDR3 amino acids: CASNEGAYGYTF. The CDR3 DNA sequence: TGTGCCAGCAACGAAGGGGCCTATGGCTACACCTTC.

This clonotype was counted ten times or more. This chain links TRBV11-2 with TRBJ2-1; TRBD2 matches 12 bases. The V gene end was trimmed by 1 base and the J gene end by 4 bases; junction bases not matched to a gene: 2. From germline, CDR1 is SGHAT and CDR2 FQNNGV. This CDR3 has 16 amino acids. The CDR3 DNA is TGTGCCAGCAGCTTAGCCCTAGCGGGAGGGTACAATGAGCAGTTCTTC. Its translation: CASSLALAGGYNEQFF.

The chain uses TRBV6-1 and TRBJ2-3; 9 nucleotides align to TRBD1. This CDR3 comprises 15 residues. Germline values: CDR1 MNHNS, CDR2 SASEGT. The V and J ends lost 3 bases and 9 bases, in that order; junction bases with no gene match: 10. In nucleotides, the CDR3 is TGTGCCAGCAGTGAGGGACAGGGCCTCCCCGCGACGCAGTATTTT. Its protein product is CASSEGQGLPATQYF.

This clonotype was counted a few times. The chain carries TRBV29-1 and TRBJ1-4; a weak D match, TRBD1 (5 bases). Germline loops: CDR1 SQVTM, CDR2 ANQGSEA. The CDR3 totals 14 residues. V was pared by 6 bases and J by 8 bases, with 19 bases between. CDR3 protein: CSVLLTWAGEKLFF. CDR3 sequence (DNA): TGCAGCGTCCTTCTAACATGGGCAGGGGAAAAACTGTTTTTT. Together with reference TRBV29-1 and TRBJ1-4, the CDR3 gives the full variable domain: SAVISQKPSRDICQRGTSLTIQCQVDSQVTMMFWYRQQPGQSLTLIATANQGSEATYESGFVIDKFPISRPNLTFSTLTVSNMSPEDSSIYLCSVLLTWAGEKLFFGSGTQLSVL.

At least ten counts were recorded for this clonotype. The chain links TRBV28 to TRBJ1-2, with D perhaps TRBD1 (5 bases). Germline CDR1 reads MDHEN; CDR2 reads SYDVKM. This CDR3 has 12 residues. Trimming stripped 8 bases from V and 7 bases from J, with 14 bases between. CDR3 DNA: TGTGCCAGCCGACGACAGACATCTGGCTACACCTTC. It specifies CASRRQTSGYTF.

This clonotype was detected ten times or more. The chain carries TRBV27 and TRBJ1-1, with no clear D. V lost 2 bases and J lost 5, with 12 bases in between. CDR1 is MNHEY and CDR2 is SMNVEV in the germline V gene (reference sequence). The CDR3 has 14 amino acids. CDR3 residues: CASSLREVGTEAFF. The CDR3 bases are TGTGCCAGCAGTTTACGAGAGGTGGGTACTGAAGCTTTCTTT.

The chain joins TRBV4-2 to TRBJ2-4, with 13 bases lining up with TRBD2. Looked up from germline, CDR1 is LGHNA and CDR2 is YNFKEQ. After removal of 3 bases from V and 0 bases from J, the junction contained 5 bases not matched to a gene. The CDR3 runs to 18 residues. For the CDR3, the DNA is TGTGCCAGCAGCCAGGGACTAGCGGGGCGCCTAGCCAAAAACATTCAGTACTTC. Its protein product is CASSQGLAGRLAKNIQYF.

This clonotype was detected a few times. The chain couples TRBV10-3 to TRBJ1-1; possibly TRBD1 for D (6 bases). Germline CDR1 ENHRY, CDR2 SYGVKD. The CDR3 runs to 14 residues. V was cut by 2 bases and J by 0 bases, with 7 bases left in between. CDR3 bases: TGTGCCATCAGTGAGGGACAGTTGAACACTGAAGCTTTCTTT. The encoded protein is CAISEGQLNTEAFF.

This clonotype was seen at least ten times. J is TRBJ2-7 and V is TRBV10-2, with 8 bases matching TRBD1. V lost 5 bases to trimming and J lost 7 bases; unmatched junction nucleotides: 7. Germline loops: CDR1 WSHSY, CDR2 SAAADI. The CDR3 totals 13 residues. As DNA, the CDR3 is TGCGCCAGCAGTTCGGACAGGGTAGGGGAGCAGTACTTC. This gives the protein CASSSDRVGEQYF.

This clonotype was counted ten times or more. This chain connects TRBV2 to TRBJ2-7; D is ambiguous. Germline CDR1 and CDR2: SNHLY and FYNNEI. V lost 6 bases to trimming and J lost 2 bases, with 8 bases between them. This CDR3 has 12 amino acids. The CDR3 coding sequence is TGTGCCAGCAGGGCAGGTGCCTACGAGCAGTACTTC. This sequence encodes CASRAGAYEQYF.

The CDR3 reads CASSERGGGGTGELFF. CDR3 in DNA: TGTGCCAGCAGTGAGAGGGGTGGTGGTGGCACCGGGGAGCTGTTTTTT. The chain uses TRBV2 and TRBJ2-2; D may correspond to TRBD1 or TRBD2 (5 bases each). Trimming shortened V by 3 bases and J by 4 bases, and 15 bases separated the two germline ends. CDR3 length equals 16 residues. The germline gives CDR1 SNHLY, CDR2 FYNNEI. Variable domain in full (rest from reference TRBV2 and TRBJ2-2): EPEVTQTPSHQVTQMGQEVILRCVPISNHLYFYWYRQILGQKVEFLVSFYNNEISEKSEIFDDQFSVERPDGSNFTLKIRSTKLEDSAMYFCASSERGGGGTGELFFGEGSRLTVL.

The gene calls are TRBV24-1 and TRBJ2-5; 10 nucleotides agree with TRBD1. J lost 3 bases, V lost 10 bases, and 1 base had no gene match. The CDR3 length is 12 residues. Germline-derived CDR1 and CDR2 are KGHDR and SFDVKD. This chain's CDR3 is CATGTGEETQYF. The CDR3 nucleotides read TGTGCCACAGGGACAGGGGAAGAGACCCAGTACTTC.

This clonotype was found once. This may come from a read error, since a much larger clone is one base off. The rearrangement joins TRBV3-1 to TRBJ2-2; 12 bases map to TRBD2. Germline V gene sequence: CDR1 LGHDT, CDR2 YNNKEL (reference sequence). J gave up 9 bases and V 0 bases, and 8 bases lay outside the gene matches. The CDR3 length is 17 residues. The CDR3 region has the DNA TGTGCCAGCAGCCAAGATCCTCGGACTAGCGGGGAATGGGAGCTGTTTTTT. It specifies CASSQDPRTSGEWELFF.

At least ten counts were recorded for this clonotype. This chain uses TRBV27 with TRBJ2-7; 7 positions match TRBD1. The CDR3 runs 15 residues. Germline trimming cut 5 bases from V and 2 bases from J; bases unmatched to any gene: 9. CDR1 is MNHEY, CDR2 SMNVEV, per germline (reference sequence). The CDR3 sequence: CASSPPDRYPYEQYF. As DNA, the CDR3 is TGTGCCAGCAGTCCCCCGGACAGGTATCCCTACGAGCAGTACTTC.

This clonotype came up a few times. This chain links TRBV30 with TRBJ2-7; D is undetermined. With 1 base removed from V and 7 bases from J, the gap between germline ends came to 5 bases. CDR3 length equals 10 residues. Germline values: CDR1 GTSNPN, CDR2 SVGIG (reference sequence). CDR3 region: CAWSGTEQYF. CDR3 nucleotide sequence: TGTGCCTGGAGTGGGACGGAGCAGTACTTC.

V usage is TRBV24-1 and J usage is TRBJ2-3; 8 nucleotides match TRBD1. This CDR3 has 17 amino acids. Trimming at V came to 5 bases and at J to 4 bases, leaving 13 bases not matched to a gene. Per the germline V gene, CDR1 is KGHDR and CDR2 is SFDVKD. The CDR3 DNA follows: TGTGCCACCAGTGGTGACAGGGGAGAATGGTATTCAGATACGCAGTATTTT. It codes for CATSGDRGEWYSDTQYF.